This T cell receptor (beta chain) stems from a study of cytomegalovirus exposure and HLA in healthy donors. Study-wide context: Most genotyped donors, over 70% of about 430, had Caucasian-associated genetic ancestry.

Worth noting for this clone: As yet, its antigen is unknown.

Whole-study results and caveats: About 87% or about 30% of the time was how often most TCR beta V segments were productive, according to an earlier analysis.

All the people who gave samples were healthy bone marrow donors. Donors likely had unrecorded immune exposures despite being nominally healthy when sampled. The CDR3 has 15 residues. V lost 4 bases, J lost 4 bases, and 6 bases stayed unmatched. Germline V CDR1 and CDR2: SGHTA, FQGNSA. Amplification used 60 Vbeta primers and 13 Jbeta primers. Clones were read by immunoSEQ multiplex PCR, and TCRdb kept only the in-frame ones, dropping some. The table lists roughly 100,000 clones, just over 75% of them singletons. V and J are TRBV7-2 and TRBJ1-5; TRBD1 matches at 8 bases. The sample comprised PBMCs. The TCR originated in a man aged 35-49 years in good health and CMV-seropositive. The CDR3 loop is CASSSRQGRNQPQHF. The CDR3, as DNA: TGTGCCAGCAGCTCCCGACAGGGGAGAAATCAGCCCCAGCATTTT.